Presented here are 9 T cell receptor beta chains from one specimen sequenced in a study of type 1 regulatory T cells. The antigens for these receptors are not known. TCRdb passed the reads through MiXCR, listing each CDR3 protein once. The sample lists about 39,000 distinct CDR3 sequences, 12% occurring once. The sequenced sample was cultured non-Tr1 T cells, either the whole culture or a sorted T cell fraction (not recorded which). Every receptor here comes from a human donor in good health.

This clonotype has at least ten counts. The V gene is TRBV18, the J gene TRBJ2-7, with 8 bases that match TRBD2. Germline V gene lookup returns CDR1 KGHSH and CDR2 LQKENI. The CDR3 consists of 14 residues. J lost 4 bases, V lost 6 bases, and 8 bases had no gene match. CDR3: CASSSSSGMYEQYF. The CDR3 DNA is TGTGCCAGCTCTAGTAGTAGCGGGATGTACGAGCAGTACTTC.

There are a few counts of this clonotype. The genes are TRBV5-1 and TRBJ2-5, with TRBD1 as a possible D gene (5 bases). This CDR3 region has 15 residues. The V gene lost 2 bases and the J gene lost 4 bases, with 15 bases spanning the gap. Germline V gives CDR1 SGHRS, CDR2 YFSETQ. CDR3 nucleotides: TGCGCCAGCAGCTTATTAGGGGCCGTACGAGAGACCCAGTACTTC. Its protein is CASSLLGAVRETQYF.

A few counts support this clonotype. The genes are TRBV20-1 and TRBJ2-4, with D uncertain. The CDR3 extends over 12 amino acids. From germline, CDR1 is DFQATT and CDR2 SNEGSKA (reference sequence). The V gene lost 1 base and the J gene lost 5 bases, with 6 bases spanning the gap. Here the CDR3 reads CSARGPENIQYF. The CDR3 nucleotides read TGCAGTGCTAGAGGACCAGAAAACATTCAGTACTTC.

This clonotype showed up many times. The J gene is TRBJ2-7, the V gene TRBV20-1; no clear D gene. The CDR3 length is 14 residues. Germline-derived CDR1 and CDR2 are DFQATT and SNEGSKA (reference sequence). V lost 5 bases, J lost 7 bases, and 21 bases lay in between. The CDR3 here is CSAPTIGQAREQYF. The CDR3 bases are TGCAGTGCTCCCACTATAGGGCAGGCTCGGGAGCAGTACTTC.

This clonotype was detected a few times. CDR3 in amino acids: CATRRGEGTEAFF. The CDR3 coding sequence is TGTGCCACCAGGAGGGGGGAGGGGACTGAAGCTTTCTTT. V gene TRBV12-3 or TRBV12-4 combines with J gene TRBJ1-1, with D possibly being TRBD1 (6 bases). This CDR3 has 13 amino acids. V lost 10 bases and J 5 bases, leaving 17 bases between the germline ends.

This chain joins TRBV30 and TRBJ1-6; no clear D gene. V shed 0 bases and J shed 7 bases, with 13 bases lying between them. CDR3 length: 15 residues. The germline gives CDR1 GTSNPN, CDR2 SVGIG (reference sequence). The CDR3 region is CAWSVVGQRNSPLHF. In DNA, the CDR3 is TGTGCCTGGAGTGTAGTAGGGCAGAGGAATTCACCCCTCCACTTT.

The V and J genes are TRBV15 and TRBJ2-7, with 10 bases identical to TRBD2. This CDR3 contains 16 residues. V lost 1 base and J lost 7; bases outside the gene matches: 10. Germline V lookup: CDR1 LNHNV, CDR2 YYDKDF (reference sequence). This chain's CDR3 is CATSRAGSGGANEQYF. CDR3 nucleotide sequence: TGTGCCACCAGCAGAGCTGGGAGCGGGGGGGCGAATGAGCAGTACTTC.

This chain connects TRBV12-3 or TRBV12-4 to TRBJ2-3, with 10 positions matching TRBD2. V dropped 7 bases and J dropped 3; count of bases not matched to a gene: 4. The CDR3 sequence is 14 residues long. CDR3 DNA sequence: TGTGCCAGCAACCTAGCGGGAGTAACAGATACGCAGTATTTT. Translated, it gives CASNLAGVTDTQYF.

This chain connects TRBV29-1 to TRBJ2-2, with TRBD2 matching 9 bases. Trimming cost V 7 bases and J 7 bases; bases outside gene matches: 4. The CDR3 spans 12 residues. The germline V gene has CDR1 SQVTM and CDR2 ANQGSEA. The CDR3 is CSAGLAGGELFF. The CDR3 DNA follows: TGCAGCGCGGGACTAGCCGGCGGGGAGCTGTTTTTT.